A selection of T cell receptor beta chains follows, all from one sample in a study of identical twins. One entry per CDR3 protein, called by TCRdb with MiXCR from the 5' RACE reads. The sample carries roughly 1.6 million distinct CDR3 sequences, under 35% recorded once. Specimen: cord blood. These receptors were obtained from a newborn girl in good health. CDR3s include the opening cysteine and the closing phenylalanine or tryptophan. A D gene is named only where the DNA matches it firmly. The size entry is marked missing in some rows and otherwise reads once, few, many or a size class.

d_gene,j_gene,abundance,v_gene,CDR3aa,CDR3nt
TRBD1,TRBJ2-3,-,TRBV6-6,CAVWTGQADTQYF,TGTGCCGTCTGGACAGGGCAGGCAGATACGCAGTATTTT
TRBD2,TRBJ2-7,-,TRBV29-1,CSVDGGSGRSSYEQYF,TGCAGCGTTGACGGCGGGAGCGGGAGGAGCTCCTACGAGCAGTACTTC
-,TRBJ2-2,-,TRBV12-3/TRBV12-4,CASRRASNTGELFF,TGTGCCAGCAGGCGGGCTTCGAACACCGGGGAGCTGTTTTTT
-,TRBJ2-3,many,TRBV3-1,CASSQVGSDTQYF,TGTGCCAGCAGCCAAGTCGGGTCTGATACGCAGTATTTT
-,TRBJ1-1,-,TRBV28,CASSSSTLRISTEAFF,TGTGCCAGCAGTTCATCGACACTCCGCATAAGCACTGAAGCTTTCTTT
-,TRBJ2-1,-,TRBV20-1,CSAIFGGEETQFF,TGCAGTGCCATATTCGGTGGGGAAGAGACCCAGTTCTTC
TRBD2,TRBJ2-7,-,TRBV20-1,CSARDRPTSGRAGRYEQYF,TGCAGTGCTAGAGATCGCCCAACTAGCGGGAGGGCAGGGCGCTACGAGCAGTACTTC
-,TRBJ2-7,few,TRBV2,CASSVQLLPSYEQYF,TGTGCCAGCAGTGTACAGCTCCTACCTTCCTACGAGCAGTACTTC
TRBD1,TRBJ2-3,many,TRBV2,CASQDRGTDTQYF,TGTGCCAGCCAGGACAGGGGAACAGATACGCAGTATTTT
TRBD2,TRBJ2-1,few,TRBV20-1,CSATLAGVAEQFF,TGCAGTGCTACACTAGCGGGAGTTGCCGAGCAGTTCTTC
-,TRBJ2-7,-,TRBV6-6,CASSYSPSPVTAYEQYF,TGTGCCAGCAGTTACTCCCCCAGTCCTGTTACTGCCTACGAGCAGTACTTC
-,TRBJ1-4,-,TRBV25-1,CASSDSFREKLFF,TGTGCCAGCAGTGATTCGTTCCGTGAAAAACTGTTTTTT
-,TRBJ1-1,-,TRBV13,CASSLLGGREAFF,TGTGCCAGCAGCTTACTCGGGGGCCGTGAAGCTTTCTTT
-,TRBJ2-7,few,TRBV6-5,CASSYSNQDYEQYF,TGTGCCAGCAGTTACTCGAATCAGGACTACGAGCAGTACTTC
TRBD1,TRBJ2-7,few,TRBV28,CASSTGGNHEQYF,TGTGCCAGCAGTACAGGGGGCAACCACGAGCAGTACTTC
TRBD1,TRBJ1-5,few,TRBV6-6,CASSYSRTGSNQPQHF,TGTGCCAGCAGTTACTCGAGGACAGGGAGCAATCAGCCCCAGCATTTT
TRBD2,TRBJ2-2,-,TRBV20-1,CSLAGLSNTGELFF,TGCAGCCTAGCGGGCCTCTCGAACACCGGGGAGCTGTTTTTT
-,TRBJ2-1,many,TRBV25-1,CASSRRDNEQFF,TGTGCCAGCAGCCGGAGGGACAATGAGCAGTTCTTC
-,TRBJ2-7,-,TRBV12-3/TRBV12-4,CASSLGGTGYF,TGTGCCAGCAGTTTAGGGGGCACAGGGTACTTC
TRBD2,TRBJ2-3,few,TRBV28,CASWPHAGGSTDTQYF,TGTGCCAGCTGGCCCCACGCGGGAGGGAGCACAGATACGCAGTATTTT
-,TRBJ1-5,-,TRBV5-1,CASSLMGATYQPRHF,TGCGCCAGCAGTCTGATGGGGGCCACCTATCAGCCCCGGCATTTT
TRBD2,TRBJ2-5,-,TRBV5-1,CASSAGTSGVQETQYF,TGCGCCAGCAGCGCTGGGACTAGCGGGGTCCAAGAGACCCAGTACTTC
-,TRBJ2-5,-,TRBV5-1,CASTTGSETQYF,TGCGCCAGCACCACAGGGAGCGAGACCCAGTACTTC
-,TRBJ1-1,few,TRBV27,CASSGGLAEAFF,TGTGCCAGCAGTGGCGGGTTGGCTGAAGCTTTCTTT
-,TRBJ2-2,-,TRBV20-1,CSASGAVPNTGELFF,TGCAGTGCCTCCGGGGCTGTCCCGAACACCGGGGAGCTGTTTTTT
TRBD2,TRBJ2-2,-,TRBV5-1,CASSLKLAGGTNTGELFF,TGCGCCAGCAGCTTGAAACTAGCGGGGGGAACGAACACCGGGGAGCTGTTTTTT
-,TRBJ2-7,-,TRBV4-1,CASSPTQFAPEQYF,TGCGCCAGCAGCCCAACCCAGTTCGCGCCCGAGCAGTACTTC
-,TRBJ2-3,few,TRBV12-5,CASGLVNRDGADTQYF,TGTGCTAGTGGTTTGGTAAACAGGGACGGGGCAGATACGCAGTATTTT
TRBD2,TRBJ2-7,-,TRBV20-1,CSARSGQLAGRYEQYF,TGCAGTGCTAGGTCAGGCCAACTAGCGGGGCGCTACGAGCAGTACTTC
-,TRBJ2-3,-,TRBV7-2,CASSLARGAPLRGTDTQYF,TGTGCCAGCAGCTTAGCGCGCGGGGCCCCTCTTCGGGGCACAGATACGCAGTATTTT
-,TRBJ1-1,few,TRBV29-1,CSVLRSGTEAFF,TGCAGCGTTCTGCGGTCAGGCACTGAAGCTTTCTTT
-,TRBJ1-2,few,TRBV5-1,CASGETSNYGYTF,TGCGCCAGCGGGGAAACAAGCAACTATGGCTACACCTTC
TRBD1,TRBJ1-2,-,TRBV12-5,CASGYKAGGLNYGYTF,TGTGCTAGTGGTTACAAGGCAGGGGGCCTTAACTATGGCTACACCTTC
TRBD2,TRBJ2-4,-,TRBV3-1,CASSQGRELDIQYF,TGTGCCAGCAGCCAAGGGCGGGAGTTGGACATTCAGTACTTC
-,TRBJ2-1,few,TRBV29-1,CSVARGYNEQFF,TGCAGCGTTGCTAGGGGGTACAATGAGCAGTTCTTC
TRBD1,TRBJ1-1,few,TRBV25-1,CASSRTGARTEAFF,TGTGCCAGCAGCCGGACAGGGGCGAGGACTGAAGCTTTCTTT
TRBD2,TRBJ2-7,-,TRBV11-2,CASSLGTSGGSYEQYF,TGTGCCAGCAGCTTAGGGACTAGCGGGGGTAGCTACGAGCAGTACTTC
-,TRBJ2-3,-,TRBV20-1,CSAEWRGPSTDTQYF,TGCAGTGCAGAGTGGCGGGGGCCTAGCACAGATACGCAGTATTTT
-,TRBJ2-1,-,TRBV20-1,CSAVESTSSYNEQFF,TGCAGTGCTGTGGAATCCACCAGCTCCTACAATGAGCAGTTCTTC
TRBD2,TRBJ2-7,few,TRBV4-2,CASSQDGTSLVYEQYF,TGTGCCAGCAGCCAAGACGGGACTAGCTTGGTCTACGAGCAGTACTTC
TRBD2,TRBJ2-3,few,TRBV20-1,CSASLELAEDTQYF,TGCAGTGCTAGTCTCGAGCTAGCGGAAGATACGCAGTATTTT
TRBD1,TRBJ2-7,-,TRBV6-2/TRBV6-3,CGSRRQGTYEQYF,TGTGGCAGCAGAAGACAGGGTACCTACGAGCAGTACTTC
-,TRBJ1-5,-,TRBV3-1,CAGSQYGSEGNQPQHF,TGTGCCGGCAGCCAGTACGGGTCCGAGGGGAATCAGCCCCAGCATTTT
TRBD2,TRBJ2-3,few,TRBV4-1,CASSQDSGRFIDTQYF,TGCGCCAGCAGCCAAGATAGCGGGAGGTTTATAGATACGCAGTATTTT
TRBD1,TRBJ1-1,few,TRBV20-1,CSARKFGQDTEAFF,TGCAGTGCTAGAAAATTTGGACAGGACACTGAAGCTTTCTTT
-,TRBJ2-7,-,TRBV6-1,CASSEAYSYEQYF,TGTGCCAGCAGTGAGGCCTACTCCTACGAGCAGTACTTC
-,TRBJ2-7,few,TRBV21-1,CASSKSTEQYF,TGTGCCAGCAGCAAGTCTACCGAGCAGTACTTC
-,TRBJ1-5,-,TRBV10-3,CASKDRTDQPQHF,TGTGCCAGCAAAGACAGGACCGATCAGCCCCAGCATTTT
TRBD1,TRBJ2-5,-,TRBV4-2,CASSQVGTGDEQYF,TGTGCCAGCAGCCAAGTGGGGACAGGTGATGAGCAGTACTTC
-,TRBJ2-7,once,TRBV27,CASSLYPDSYEQYF,TGTGCCAGCAGTTTGTATCCGGATAGCTACGAGCAGTACTTC
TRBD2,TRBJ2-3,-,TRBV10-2,CASSELRTSGTDTQYF,TGCGCCAGCAGTGAGTTAAGGACTAGCGGCACAGATACGCAGTATTTT
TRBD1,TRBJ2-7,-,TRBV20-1,CSAKIPGQGYEQYF,TGCAGTGCCAAAATACCGGGACAGGGGTACGAGCAGTACTTC
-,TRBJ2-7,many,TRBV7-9,CASSLVHSSYEQYF,TGTGCCAGCAGCTTGGTCCACAGCTCCTACGAGCAGTACTTC
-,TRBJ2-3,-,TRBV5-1,CASSSRISTDTQYF,TGCGCCAGCAGCTCCCGGATCAGCACAGATACGCAGTATTTT
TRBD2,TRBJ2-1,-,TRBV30,CAWMSGRAGNEQFF,TGTGCCTGGATGAGCGGGAGGGCCGGGAATGAGCAGTTCTTC
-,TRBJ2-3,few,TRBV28,CASRPASRVDTQYF,TGTGCCAGCAGACCGGCCTCACGCGTGGATACGCAGTATTTT
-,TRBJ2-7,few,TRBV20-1,CSARSVLAVEQYF,TGCAGTGCTAGGTCCGTCCTGGCGGTCGAGCAGTACTTC
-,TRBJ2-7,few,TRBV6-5,CASSSYVGPYEQYF,TGTGCCAGCAGTTCTTACGTAGGACCCTACGAGCAGTACTTC
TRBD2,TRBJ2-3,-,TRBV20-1,CSWKREGRGDTQYF,TGCAGTTGGAAGCGGGAGGGCCGAGGAGATACGCAGTATTTT
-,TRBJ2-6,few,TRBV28,CASGTGSSGANVLTF,TGTGCCAGCGGCACAGGAAGCTCTGGGGCCAACGTCCTGACTTTC